The clone carrying this T cell receptor beta chain has more than one count but fewer than ten. The sample originates from a study of identical twins. Unique molecular identifiers were present on the cDNA, which also gained a universal primer site by template switching. One entry per CDR3 protein, called by TCRdb with MiXCR from the 5' RACE reads. The sample lists some 1,700,000 distinct CDR3 sequences, more than 30% occurring once. Specimen: cord blood. This TCR derives from a newborn girl in good health.

CDR3 amino acids: CSARDREVNDYTF. CDR3 DNA sequence: TGCAGCGCCCGGGACAGGGAGGTGAATGACTACACCTTC. The chain carries TRBV29-1 and TRBJ1-2, with 9 bases that match TRBD1. CDR3 size: 13 residues. The V gene end was trimmed by 7 bases and the J gene end by 10 bases; junction bases not matched to a gene: 13. Germline-derived CDR1 and CDR2 are SQVTM and ANQGSEA.